This T cell receptor (beta chain) came from a study of blood T cells in healthy people across ages. The CDR3 has 13 amino acids. Germline CDR1 MNHEY, CDR2 SVGEGT. In regard to this clonotype: At one of its ends the junction is not consistent with the germline gene, which may arise from a read error.

A second PCR of roughly 7 to 11 cycles used a sample-barcoded 5' primer and a J-beta primer mix. TCRdb reprocessed the 5' RACE reads with MiXCR, giving one entry per CDR3 protein. The sample holds 600,000 to 1,000,000 distinct CDR3 sequences; roughly 60% are singletons and the top ten take 20% to 25%. Sequenced sample: blood. This sequence joins TRBV6-2 or TRBV6-3 and TRBJ2-1; perhaps TRBD2 as D (6 bases). The sequence derives from a man younger than 45 in good health. The CDR3 DNA follows: TGTGCCAGCCGGAGGGACTCCTTCAATGAGCAGTTCTTC. Translating it yields CASRRDSFNEQFF.